Following are 8 T cell receptor beta chains from one sample sequenced in a study of blood T cells in healthy people across ages. For the second PCR, which ran for 7 to 11 cycles, a sample-barcoded 5' primer and a J-beta primer mix were used. TCRdb independently ran MiXCR on the 5' RACE reads; one entry per CDR3 protein. Among approximately 670,000 distinct CDR3 sequences listed, 35% to 50% were seen once. The sequencing input was blood. These receptors were collected from a man older than 75 in good health.

V usage is TRBV6-2 or TRBV6-3 and J usage is TRBJ1-5; D possibly corresponds to TRBD1 (6 bases). The germline V gene encodes CDR1 MNHEY and CDR2 SVGEGT. The CDR3 sequence is 14 residues long. Trimming cost V 2 bases and J 4 bases, with 9 bases left between them. The CDR3 loop is CASSYGRGNQPQHF. The DNA of the CDR3 is TGTGCCAGCAGTTACGGAAGGGGGAATCAGCCCCAGCATTTT.

The sample holds a few counts of this clonotype. The V and J genes are TRBV6-5 and TRBJ1-1, with TRBD1 identical over 10 bases. Germline CDR1 MNHEY, CDR2 SVGAGI. J gave up 1 base and V 5 bases, and 7 bases lay outside the gene matches. This CDR3 comprises 16 residues. The DNA of the CDR3 is TGTGCCAGCAGTCCCCGGGACAGGGGAAAGAACACTGAAGCTTTCTTT. Amino acids: CASSPRDRGKNTEAFF.

The chain carries TRBV2 and TRBJ2-3; possible D gene TRBD1, 5 bases. The CDR3 runs 15 residues. The V and J ends lost 3 bases and 0 bases respectively, with 10 bases between them. Germline V gene lookup returns CDR1 SNHLY and CDR2 FYNNEI. The CDR3 DNA is TGTGCCAGCAGTGATGTCAGGGCTAGCACAGATACGCAGTATTTT. Its translation is CASSDVRASTDTQYF. The full variable domain, its missing parts supplied by reference TRBV2 and TRBJ2-3, is EPEVTQTPSHQVTQMGQEVILRCVPISNHLYFYWYRQILGQKVEFLVSFYNNEISEKSEIFDDQFSVERPDGSNFTLKIRSTKLEDSAMYFCASSDVRASTDTQYFGPGTRLTVL.

For this clonotype: A much larger clone is a single base away; this may be a read error. The chain couples TRBV6-2 or TRBV6-3 to TRBJ2-1, with 14 nucleotides matching TRBD2. CDR1 is MNHEY and CDR2 is SVGEGT in the germline V gene. This CDR3 has 17 amino acids. CDR3 nucleotides: TGTGCCCGCAGTAACCCGACTAGCGGGAGGGTCCACAATGAGCAGTTCTTC. This codes for CARSNPTSGRVHNEQFF.

In DNA form, the CDR3 reads TGTGCCAGCAGCCAAGGAGCTAGCGGGGGGGCTACAGATACGCAGTATTTT. This codes for CASSQGASGGATDTQYF. This sequence joins TRBV4-2 and TRBJ2-3; 12 bases match TRBD2. Trimming cost V 1 base and J 3 bases; bases outside gene matches: 5. There are 17 residues in the CDR3. CDR1 is LGHNA, CDR2 YNFKEQ, per germline.

The chain carries TRBV5-6 and TRBJ1-1; D gene unclear. The CDR3 extends over 14 amino acids. CDR1 and CDR2 (germline): SGHDT, YYEEEE. Deletions cut 2 bases from V and 1 base from J, with 9 bases between. Written as DNA, the CDR3 is TGTGCCAGCAGCTTATATCCAGGGAACACTGAAGCTTTCTTT. Translating it yields CASSLYPGNTEAFF.

This clonotype appeared once. The V and J genes are TRBV28 and TRBJ2-5, with a possible D match to TRBD2 (6 bases). This CDR3 spans 12 amino acids. V was cut by 7 bases and J by 11 bases, with 17 bases left in between. Germline assignment: CDR1 MDHEN and CDR2 SYDVKM. The CDR3 sequence: CASTLARGSQYF. The CDR3 nucleotides read TGTGCCAGCACTCTGGCGCGGGGCTCGCAGTACTTC.

The V and J genes are TRBV27 and TRBJ2-7; maybe TRBD1 (6 bases). CDR3 length equals 13 residues. Between the trimmed V and J ends, which lost 6 bases and 2 bases, there was a span of 11 bases. The germline gives CDR1 MNHEY, CDR2 SMNVEV (reference sequence). The CDR3 sequence is CASRSTGTYEQYF. The CDR3 nucleotides read TGTGCCAGCAGATCAACAGGGACCTACGAGCAGTACTTC.